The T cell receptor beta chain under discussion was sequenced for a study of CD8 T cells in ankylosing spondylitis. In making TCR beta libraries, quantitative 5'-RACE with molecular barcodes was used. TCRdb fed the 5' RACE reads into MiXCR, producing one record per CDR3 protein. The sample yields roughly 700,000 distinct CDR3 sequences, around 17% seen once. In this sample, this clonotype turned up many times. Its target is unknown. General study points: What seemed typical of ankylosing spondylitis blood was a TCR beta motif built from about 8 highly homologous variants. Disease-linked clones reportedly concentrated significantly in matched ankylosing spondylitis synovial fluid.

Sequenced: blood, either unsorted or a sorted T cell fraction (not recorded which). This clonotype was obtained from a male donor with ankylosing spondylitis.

For the CDR3, the DNA is TGCGCCAGCAGCCAAGAAACATACCCCCACTATGGCTACACCTTC. Its translation is CASSQETYPHYGYTF. The V call is TRBV4-1, the J call TRBJ1-2; unclear D gene. V lost 0 bases, J lost 3 bases, and 11 bases lay in between. Germline-derived CDR1 and CDR2 are MGHRA and YSYEKL. The CDR3 is 15 amino acids.